These T cell receptor beta chains were read from a single sample in a study of blood T cell repertoires in COVID-19. The repertoire was sequenced with immunoSEQ multiplex PCR; TCRdb's copy has only in-frame clones and lacks some. Found here are about 210,000 clones, approximately 91% of them singletons; the top ten hold roughly 5%. Sequencing was done on a sample of peripheral blood. The receptors derive from a woman between 35 and 50 years old with acute or convalescent COVID-19. Both conserved end residues are part of each CDR3. Each record gives: CDR3 DNA, CDR3 protein, D gene, clone size, CDR3 length, V gene, J gene. A D gene is named only where the DNA matches it firmly. Some rows have no size entry. The others give once, few or many, or a class for an expanded clone.

CDR3nt: TGTGCCAGCAGCTTAGAGGGACAGGGCTTCTATGGCTACACCTTC; CDR3aa: CASSLEGQGFYGYTF; d_gene: TRBD1; abundance: few; len: 15; v_gene: TRBV7-7; j_gene: TRBJ1-2
CDR3nt: TGTGCCAGCAGTCAGGGCGTTATCACTGAAGCTTTCTTT; CDR3aa: CASSQGVITEAFF; d_gene: -; abundance: -; len: 13; v_gene: TRBV27; j_gene: TRBJ1-1
CDR3nt: TGTGCCAGCAGTGGGGACTGGCCTAGCAATCAGCCCCAGCATTTT; CDR3aa: CASSGDWPSNQPQHF; d_gene: -; abundance: -; len: 15; v_gene: TRBV25-1; j_gene: TRBJ1-5
CDR3nt: TGCGCCAGCAGCCCACTAGCGGGGGGGCCCTATGAGCAGTTCTTC; CDR3aa: CASSPLAGGPYEQFF; d_gene: TRBD2; abundance: -; len: 15; v_gene: TRBV5-1; j_gene: TRBJ2-1
CDR3nt: TGTGCCAGCAGCGAGGGACAGGGCATTGAAAAACTGTTTTTT; CDR3aa: CASSEGQGIEKLFF; d_gene: TRBD1; abundance: -; len: 14; v_gene: TRBV5-4; j_gene: TRBJ1-4
CDR3nt: TGTGCCAGCAGTGAATCGGACAGTTGGGGCCCCGGGGAGCTGTTTTTT; CDR3aa: CASSESDSWGPGELFF; d_gene: -; abundance: -; len: 16; v_gene: TRBV25-1; j_gene: TRBJ2-2
CDR3nt: TGTGCCAGCAGTAAGATGGTTACAGGGGAGACCCAGTACTTC; CDR3aa: CASSKMVTGETQYF; d_gene: -; abundance: -; len: 14; v_gene: TRBV5-4; j_gene: TRBJ2-5
CDR3nt: TGCAGCGTTGATCCGGACAGTAGGACTGAAGCTTTCTTT; CDR3aa: CSVDPDSRTEAFF; d_gene: -; abundance: -; len: 13; v_gene: TRBV29-1; j_gene: TRBJ1-1
CDR3nt: TGTGCCTGGAGTTTGACCTCGACACCGGCTAACTATGGCTACACCTTC; CDR3aa: CAWSLTSTPANYGYTF; d_gene: -; abundance: -; len: 16; v_gene: TRBV30; j_gene: TRBJ1-2
CDR3nt: TGTGCCAGCAGCGCCGCCTCCCTGGACAGAAATCCCAGCTGCACCTTC; CDR3aa: CASSAASLDRNPSCTF; d_gene: -; abundance: -; len: 16; v_gene: TRBV9; j_gene: TRBJ1-2
CDR3nt: TGTGCCAGCAGCCCACGGGACAGTGACTACAATGAGCAGTTCTTC; CDR3aa: CASSPRDSDYNEQFF; d_gene: TRBD1; abundance: -; len: 15; v_gene: TRBV11-3; j_gene: TRBJ2-1
CDR3nt: TGCGCCAGCAGCTTGTCCAAAGCTAGACAGGGGGCGAGCTATGGCTACACCTTC; CDR3aa: CASSLSKARQGASYGYTF; d_gene: TRBD1; abundance: -; len: 18; v_gene: TRBV5-1; j_gene: TRBJ1-2
CDR3nt: TGCGCCAGCAGTGACACGACAGGGGTGAACATTCAGTACTTC; CDR3aa: CASSDTTGVNIQYF; d_gene: TRBD1; abundance: few; len: 14; v_gene: TRBV10-1; j_gene: TRBJ2-4
CDR3nt: TGTGCCAGCAGCCTAGGGGGGGGCACTGAAGCTTTCTTT; CDR3aa: CASSLGGGTEAFF; d_gene: -; abundance: -; len: 13; v_gene: TRBV25-1; j_gene: TRBJ1-1
CDR3nt: TGTGCCAGCAGCTTAGAGGCAGGCCCTTACAATGAGCAGTTCTTC; CDR3aa: CASSLEAGPYNEQFF; d_gene: -; abundance: few; len: 15; v_gene: TRBV7-6; j_gene: TRBJ2-1
CDR3nt: TGTGCCAGCAGTCGACAGGGGGCGAAGGACACTGAAGCTTTCTTT; CDR3aa: CASSRQGAKDTEAFF; d_gene: TRBD1; abundance: -; len: 15; v_gene: TRBV27; j_gene: TRBJ1-1
CDR3nt: TGTGCCAGCAGCGTAGAGGCAGGGAAGACCCAGTACTTC; CDR3aa: CASSVEAGKTQYF; d_gene: -; abundance: -; len: 13; v_gene: TRBV9; j_gene: TRBJ2-5
CDR3nt: TGTGCCAGCTCACCACAAGCCCCTAATGAAAAACTGTTTTTT; CDR3aa: CASSPQAPNEKLFF; d_gene: -; abundance: -; len: 14; v_gene: TRBV18; j_gene: TRBJ1-4
CDR3nt: TGTGCCAGTACCACCGGGCCCGGGGGAGGCTACACCTTC; CDR3aa: CASTTGPGGGYTF; d_gene: -; abundance: -; len: 13; v_gene: TRBV19; j_gene: TRBJ1-2
CDR3nt: TGTGCCGGTCAGGGGGAATATGACACCGGGGAGCTGTTTTTT; CDR3aa: CAGQGEYDTGELFF; d_gene: TRBD1; abundance: -; len: 14; v_gene: TRBV19; j_gene: TRBJ2-2
CDR3nt: TGTGCCAGCTCACCACAAGCAGGGCTACTTAGCACAGATACGCAGTATTTT; CDR3aa: CASSPQAGLLSTDTQYF; d_gene: -; abundance: -; len: 17; v_gene: TRBV18; j_gene: TRBJ2-3
CDR3nt: TGTGCCAGCAGGTTCGGGACAGGAGAGACCCAGTACTTC; CDR3aa: CASRFGTGETQYF; d_gene: TRBD1; abundance: -; len: 13; v_gene: TRBV7-6; j_gene: TRBJ2-5
CDR3nt: TGTGCCAGCACCTCTCAGGGTTATGCTGCTGAAGCTTTCTTT; CDR3aa: CASTSQGYAAEAFF; d_gene: -; abundance: -; len: 14; v_gene: TRBV3-1/TRBV3-2; j_gene: TRBJ1-1
CDR3nt: TGTGCCAGCAGCTTAGGACAGGGGGCCTATGGCTACACCTTC; CDR3aa: CASSLGQGAYGYTF; d_gene: TRBD1; abundance: -; len: 14; v_gene: TRBV7-2; j_gene: TRBJ1-2
CDR3nt: TGTGCCAGTAGTGTCCGAGACAGGGGTTACTATGGCTACACCTTC; CDR3aa: CASSVRDRGYYGYTF; d_gene: TRBD1; abundance: -; len: 15; v_gene: TRBV19; j_gene: TRBJ1-2
CDR3nt: TGCGCCAGCAGCTTGGAAGGGCAAACTAGACAGGATCTCTATGGCTACACCTTC; CDR3aa: CASSLEGQTRQDLYGYTF; d_gene: -; abundance: -; len: 18; v_gene: TRBV5-1; j_gene: TRBJ1-2
CDR3nt: TGTGCCAGCAGTTACGGACAGAGGAACACTGAAGCTTTCTTT; CDR3aa: CASSYGQRNTEAFF; d_gene: -; abundance: -; len: 14; v_gene: TRBV6-5; j_gene: TRBJ1-1
CDR3nt: TGTGCCAGCAGGCTTCCCGGGACAGGGGGGAATGAGCAGTTCTTC; CDR3aa: CASRLPGTGGNEQFF; d_gene: TRBD1; abundance: few; len: 15; v_gene: TRBV6-5; j_gene: TRBJ2-1
CDR3nt: TGTGCCCTGCGTGTAGGGGATACGAACACTGAAGCTTTCTTT; CDR3aa: CALRVGDTNTEAFF; d_gene: -; abundance: -; len: 14; v_gene: TRBV19; j_gene: TRBJ1-1